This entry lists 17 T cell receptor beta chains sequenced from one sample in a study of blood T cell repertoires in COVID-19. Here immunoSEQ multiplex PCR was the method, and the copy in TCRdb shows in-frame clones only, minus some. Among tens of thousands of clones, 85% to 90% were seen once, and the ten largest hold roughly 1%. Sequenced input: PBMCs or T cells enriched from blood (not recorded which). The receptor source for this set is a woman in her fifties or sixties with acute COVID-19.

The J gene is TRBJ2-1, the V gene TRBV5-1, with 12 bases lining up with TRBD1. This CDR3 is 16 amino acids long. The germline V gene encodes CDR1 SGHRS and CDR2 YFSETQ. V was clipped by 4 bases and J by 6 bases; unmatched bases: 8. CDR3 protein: CASSTPGTGGRNEQFF. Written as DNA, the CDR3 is TGCGCCAGCAGCACCCCCGGGACAGGGGGCCGCAATGAGCAGTTCTTC.

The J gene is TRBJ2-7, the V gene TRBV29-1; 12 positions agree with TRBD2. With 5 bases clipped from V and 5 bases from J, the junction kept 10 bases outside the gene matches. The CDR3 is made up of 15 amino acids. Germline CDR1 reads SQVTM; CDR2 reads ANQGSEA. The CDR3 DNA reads TGCAGCGTTCGAAACCCTAGCGGGAGGGCCGACGAGCAGTACTTC. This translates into CSVRNPSGRADEQYF.

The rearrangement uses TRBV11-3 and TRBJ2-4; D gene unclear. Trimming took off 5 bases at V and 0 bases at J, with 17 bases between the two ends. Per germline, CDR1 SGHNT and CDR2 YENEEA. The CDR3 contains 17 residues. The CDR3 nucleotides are TGTGCCAGCAGCCTCTATCCTGGCAGAGGAGCCAAAAACATTCAGTACTTC. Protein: CASSLYPGRGAKNIQYF.

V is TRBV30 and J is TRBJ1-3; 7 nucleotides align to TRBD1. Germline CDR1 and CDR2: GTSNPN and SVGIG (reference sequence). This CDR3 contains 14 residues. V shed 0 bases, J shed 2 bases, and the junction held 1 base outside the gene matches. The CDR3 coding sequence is TGTGCCTGGAGTGTAGGGGGCGCTGGAAACACCATATATTTT. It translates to CAWSVGGAGNTIYF.

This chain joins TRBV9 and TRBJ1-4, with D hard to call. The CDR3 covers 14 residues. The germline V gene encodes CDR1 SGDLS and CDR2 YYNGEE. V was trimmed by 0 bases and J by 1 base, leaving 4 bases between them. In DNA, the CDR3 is TGTGCCAGCAGCGTAGGCAGAACTAATGAAAAACTGTTTTTT. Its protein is CASSVGRTNEKLFF.

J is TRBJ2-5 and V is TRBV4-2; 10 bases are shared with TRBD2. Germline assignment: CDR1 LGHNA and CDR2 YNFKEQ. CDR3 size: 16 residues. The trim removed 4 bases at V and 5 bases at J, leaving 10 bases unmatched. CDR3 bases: TGTGCCAGCAGCCCCCAAACTAGCGGGAAGGCGGAGACCCAGTACTTC. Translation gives CASSPQTSGKAETQYF.

CDR3 coding DNA: TGTGCCAGCAGTTACACCAGGGAAACCGGGGAGCTGTTTTTT. Translated: CASSYTRETGELFF. The chain uses TRBV6-5 and TRBJ2-2, with D perhaps matching TRBD1 (5 bases). The CDR3 length is 14 residues. Germline CDR1 reads MNHEY; CDR2 reads SVGAGI. Trimming removed 2 bases at V and 5 bases at J, with 9 bases between.

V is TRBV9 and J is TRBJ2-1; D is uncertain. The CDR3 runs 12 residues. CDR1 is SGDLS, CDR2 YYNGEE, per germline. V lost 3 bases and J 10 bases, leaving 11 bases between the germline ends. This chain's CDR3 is CASSEPSREQFF. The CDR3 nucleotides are TGTGCCAGCAGCGAGCCCTCCCGGGAGCAGTTCTTC.

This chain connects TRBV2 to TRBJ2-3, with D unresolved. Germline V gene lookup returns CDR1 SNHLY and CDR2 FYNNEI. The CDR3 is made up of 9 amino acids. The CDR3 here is CVNSDTQYF. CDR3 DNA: TGTGTAAATTCAGATACGCAGTATTTT.

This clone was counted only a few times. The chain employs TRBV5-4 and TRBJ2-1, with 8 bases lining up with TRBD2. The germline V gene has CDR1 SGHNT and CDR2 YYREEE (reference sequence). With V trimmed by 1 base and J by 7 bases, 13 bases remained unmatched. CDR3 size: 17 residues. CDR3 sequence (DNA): TGTGCCAGCAGCTTGTCTAGCGGGCCCACCGCCGGAAATGAGCAGTTCTTC. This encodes CASSLSSGPTAGNEQFF.

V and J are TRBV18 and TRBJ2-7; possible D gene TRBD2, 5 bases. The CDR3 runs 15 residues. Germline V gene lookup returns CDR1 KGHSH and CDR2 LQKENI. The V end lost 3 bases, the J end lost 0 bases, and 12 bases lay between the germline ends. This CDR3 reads CASSPEWTRSYEQYF. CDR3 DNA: TGTGCCAGCTCACCGGAATGGACTCGCTCCTACGAGCAGTACTTC.

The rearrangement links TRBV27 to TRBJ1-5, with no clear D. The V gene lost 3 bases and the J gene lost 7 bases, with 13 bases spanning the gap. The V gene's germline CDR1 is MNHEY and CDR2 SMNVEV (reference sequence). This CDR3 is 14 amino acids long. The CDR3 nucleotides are TGTGCCAGCAGTTTCTCACACGACATGCAGCCCCAGCATTTT. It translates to CASSFSHDMQPQHF.

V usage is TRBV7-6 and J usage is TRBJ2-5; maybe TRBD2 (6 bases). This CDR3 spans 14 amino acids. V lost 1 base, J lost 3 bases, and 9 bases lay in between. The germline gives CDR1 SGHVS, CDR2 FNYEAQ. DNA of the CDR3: TGTGCCAGCAGCTTAGGGGACTGGAAAGAGACCCAGTACTTC. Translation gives CASSLGDWKETQYF.

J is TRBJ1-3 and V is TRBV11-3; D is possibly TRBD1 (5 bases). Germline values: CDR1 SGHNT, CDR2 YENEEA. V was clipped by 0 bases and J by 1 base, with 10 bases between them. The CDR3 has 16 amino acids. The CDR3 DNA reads TGTGCCAGCAGCTTAGACTTTCAGGGATCTGGAAACACCATATATTTT. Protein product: CASSLDFQGSGNTIYF.

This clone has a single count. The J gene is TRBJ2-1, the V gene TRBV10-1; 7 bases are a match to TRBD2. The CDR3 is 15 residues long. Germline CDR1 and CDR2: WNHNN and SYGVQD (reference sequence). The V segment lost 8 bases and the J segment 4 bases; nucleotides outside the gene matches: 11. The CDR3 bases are TGCGCCAGCCCCTCACGACCAGCGGGATACAATGAGCAGTTCTTC. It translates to CASPSRPAGYNEQFF.

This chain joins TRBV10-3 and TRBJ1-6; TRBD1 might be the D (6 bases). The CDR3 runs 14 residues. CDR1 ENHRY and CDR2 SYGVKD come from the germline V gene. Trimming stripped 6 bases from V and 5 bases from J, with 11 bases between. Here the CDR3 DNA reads TGTGCCATCAGCGTCCAGGGGAATAATTCACCCCTCCACTTT. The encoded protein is CAISVQGNNSPLHF.

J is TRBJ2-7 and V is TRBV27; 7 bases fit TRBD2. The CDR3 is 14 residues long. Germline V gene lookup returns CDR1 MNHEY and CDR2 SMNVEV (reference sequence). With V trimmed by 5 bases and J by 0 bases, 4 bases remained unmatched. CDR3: CASSPRTSSYEQYF. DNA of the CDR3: TGTGCCAGCAGTCCGAGGACTAGCTCCTACGAGCAGTACTTC.